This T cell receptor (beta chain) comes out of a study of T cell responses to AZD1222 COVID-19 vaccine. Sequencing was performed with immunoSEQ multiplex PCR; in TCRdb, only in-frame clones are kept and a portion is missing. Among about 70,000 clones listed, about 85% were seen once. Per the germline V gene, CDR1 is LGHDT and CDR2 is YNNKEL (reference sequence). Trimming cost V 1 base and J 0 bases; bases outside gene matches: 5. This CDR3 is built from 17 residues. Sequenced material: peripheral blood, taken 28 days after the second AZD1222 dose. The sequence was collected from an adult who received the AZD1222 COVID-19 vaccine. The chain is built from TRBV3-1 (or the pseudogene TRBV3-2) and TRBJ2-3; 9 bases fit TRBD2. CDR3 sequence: CASSQAYLAGSTDTQYF. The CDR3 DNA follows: TGTGCCAGCAGCCAAGCGTACCTAGCGGGAAGCACAGATACGCAGTATTTT.